Described below is a single T cell receptor (beta chain) sequence and its context. Antigen unknown. This specimen belongs to a study of cytomegalovirus exposure and HLA in healthy donors. Donors likely had unrecorded immune exposures despite being nominally healthy when sampled. Both 60 Vbeta primers and 13 Jbeta primers went into the PCR. The data were produced by immunoSEQ multiplex PCR, yet TCRdb's version contains in-frame clones alone and is incomplete. The repertoire holds under 150,000 clones, with approximately 80% as singletons. Overall study results and limits: An analysis was carried out at a later point. It showed that HLA-associated TCR beta chains were more clonally expanded than equally common non-associated chains.

The V gene's germline CDR1 is SGDLS and CDR2 YYNGEE. V was clipped by 4 bases and J by 3 bases, with 10 bases between them. The CDR3 is 14 residues long. Sequenced: PBMCs. The TCR originated in a man between 18 and 35 years old in good health and CMV-seronegative. The chain combines TRBV9 with TRBJ2-2; TRBD2 is a possible D gene (6 bases). DNA of the CDR3: TGTGCCAGCAGCCGGAGGGGCGACACCGGGGAGCTGTTTTTT. Translating gives CASSRRGDTGELFF.